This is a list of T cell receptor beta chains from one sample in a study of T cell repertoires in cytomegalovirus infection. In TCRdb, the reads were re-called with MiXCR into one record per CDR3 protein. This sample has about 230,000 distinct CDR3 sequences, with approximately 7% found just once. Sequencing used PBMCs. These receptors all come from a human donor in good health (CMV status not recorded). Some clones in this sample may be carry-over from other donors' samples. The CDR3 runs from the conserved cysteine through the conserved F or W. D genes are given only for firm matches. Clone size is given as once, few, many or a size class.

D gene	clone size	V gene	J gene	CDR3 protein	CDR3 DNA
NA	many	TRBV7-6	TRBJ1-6	CASSFGGIYNSPLHF	TGTGCCAGCAGCTTTGGGGGGATCTATAATTCACCCCTCCACTTT
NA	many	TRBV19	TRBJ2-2	CASSGRPTGELFF	TGTGCCAGTAGTGGTCGGCCGACCGGGGAGCTGTTTTTT
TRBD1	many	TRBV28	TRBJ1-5	CASSGYRTGNSNQPQHF	TGTGCCAGCAGCGGATACAGGACAGGGAACAGCAATCAGCCCCAGCATTTT
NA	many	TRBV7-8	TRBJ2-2	CASSLIGENGELFF	TGTGCCAGCAGCTTAATAGGGGAGAACGGGGAGCTGTTTTTT
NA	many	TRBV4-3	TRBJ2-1	CASSQDERALDEQFF	TGCGCCAGCAGCCAAGATGAACGGGCACTAGATGAGCAGTTCTTC
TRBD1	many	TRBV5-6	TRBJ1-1	CASREGQVHLNTEAFF	TGTGCCAGCAGGGAGGGACAGGTCCACTTGAACACTGAAGCTTTCTTT
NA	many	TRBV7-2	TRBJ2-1	CASSLAGVNYNEQFF	TGTGCCAGCAGCTTAGCGGGGGTAAATTACAATGAGCAGTTCTTC
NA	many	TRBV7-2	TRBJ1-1	CASSLVRAEAFF	TGTGCCAGCAGCTTAGTTCGGGCTGAAGCTTTCTTT
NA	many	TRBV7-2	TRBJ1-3	CASSPQRTVGNTIYF	TGTGCCAGCAGCCCACAAAGGACAGTCGGAAACACCATATATTTT
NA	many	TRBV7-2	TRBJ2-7	CASSLVGRYEQYF	TGTGCCAGCAGCTTAGTAGGGAGGTACGAGCAGTACTTC
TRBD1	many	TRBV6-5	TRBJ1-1	CASSYDRGITEAFF	TGTGCCAGCAGTTACGACAGGGGGATTACTGAAGCTTTCTTT